Each of the 16 T cell receptor beta chains below was sequenced from the same sample in a study of PD-L1 blockade in urothelial cancer (dated by TCRdb to 2017 to 2019). The label giving this sample's time point can be read as: peripheral blood 6 weeks after treatment start. Library method: the immunoSEQ multiplex PCR assay. This immuneACCESS table, as held by TCRdb, lists in-frame sequences with V and J called but not all clones. Of the missing ones, under half trace to an unresolved V gene in checked studies; the others have no known cause. The sample table shows around 66,000 clones, and around nine tenths are seen once. The ten biggest clones cover 11% of the sample. The input for sequencing was PBMCs, taken around atezolizumab (anti-PD-L1) treatment. Source of these receptors: a man in his sixties with urothelial cancer.

This clone has only one observation. This chain uses TRBV6-1 with TRBJ1-3; TRBD1 matches at 9 bases. Per the germline V gene, CDR1 is MNHNS and CDR2 is SASEGT. The V segment lost 5 bases and the J segment 2 bases; nucleotides outside the gene matches: 10. The CDR3 contains 17 residues. The CDR3 DNA follows: TGTGCCAGCAGTAAAGGGGACAGGGATTATACTGGAAACACCATATATTTT. Translating gives CASSKGDRDYTGNTIYF.

CDR3 coding DNA: TGTGCCAGCAGCGTGGACGGAGATTCCTACGAGCAGTACTTC. Translation gives CASSVDGDSYEQYF. The rearrangement uses TRBV5-4 and TRBJ2-7; no reliable D call. Trimming left V 4 bases short and J 1 base short, with 12 bases between. CDR3 size: 14 residues. Germline loops: CDR1 SGHNT, CDR2 YYREEE (reference sequence).

CDR3 bases: TGTGCCACCCGGGGACTAGCGGTGGGAGAGACCCAGTACTTC. It yields the protein CATRGLAVGETQYF. The J gene is TRBJ2-5, the V gene TRBV27, with 11 bases matching TRBD2. Per germline, CDR1 MNHEY and CDR2 SMNVEV (reference sequence). The CDR3 totals 14 residues. The V and J ends lost 10 bases and 4 bases, in that order; junction bases with no gene match: 8.

The V and J genes are TRBV19 and TRBJ1-3; D gene unclear. Trimming left V 3 bases short and J 0 bases short, with 9 bases between. Per germline, CDR1 LNHDA and CDR2 SQIVND (reference sequence). The CDR3 consists of 15 residues. The CDR3 is CASSITLSSGNTIYF. The CDR3 DNA reads TGTGCCAGTAGTATTACCCTCAGCTCTGGAAACACCATATATTTT.

The chain has TRBV7-3 and TRBJ1-5, with 7 bases aligning to TRBD1. CDR1 is SGHTA and CDR2 is FQGTGA in the germline V gene. V lost 6 bases, J lost 7 bases, and 6 bases stayed unmatched. The CDR3 runs 13 residues. The CDR3 here is CASRLDRDQPQHF. The CDR3, as DNA: TGTGCCAGCAGACTCGACAGGGACCAGCCCCAGCATTTT.

This sequence joins TRBV19 and TRBJ2-7; a possible D gene is TRBD2 (7 bases). The CDR3 covers 16 residues. Trimming removed 1 base from V and 3 bases from J, with 16 bases in between. CDR1 and CDR2 (germline): LNHDA, SQIVND (reference sequence). The CDR3 region has the DNA TGTGCCAGTAGTATAGGAAGGGGGGGTGTTAGCTACGAGCAGTACTTC. As protein: CASSIGRGGVSYEQYF.

The CDR3 bases are TGCGCCAGCAGCCCCCGGACAGGGAATAATTCACCCCTCCACTTT. Translated: CASSPRTGNNSPLHF. The chain joins TRBV5-1 to TRBJ1-6; 8 bases map to TRBD1. CDR3 length: 15 amino acids. Germline CDR1 is SGHRS and CDR2 is YFSETQ. Trimming took 4 bases from V and 5 from J; bases not matched to a gene: 5.

This CDR3 is CASSLIGGPLFNYGYTF. The CDR3 DNA sequence: TGTGCCAGCAGTTTAATCGGGGGGCCCCTATTTAACTATGGCTACACCTTC. The V gene is TRBV28, the J gene TRBJ1-2; D is possibly TRBD1 (6 bases). The CDR3 consists of 17 residues. V lost 2 bases and J lost 1, with 17 bases in between. Germline V gene data show CDR1 as MDHEN and CDR2 as SYDVKM.

The chain recombines TRBV5-1 with TRBJ1-1; a weak D match, TRBD1 (5 bases). The CDR3 is made up of 13 amino acids. Deletions cut 4 bases from V and 0 bases from J, with 7 bases between. Germline V gene data show CDR1 as SGHRS and CDR2 as YFSETQ. The CDR3, as DNA: TGCGCCAGCAGCGAACAGGTGAACACTGAAGCTTTCTTT. It yields the protein CASSEQVNTEAFF.

The CDR3 sequence: CASSLGGRGPQHF. The CDR3 region has the DNA TGTGCCAGCAGCTTGGGGGGAAGGGGGCCCCAGCATTTT. The chain combines TRBV5-6 with TRBJ1-5, with D possibly TRBD1 on 5 matching bases. CDR1 and CDR2 (germline): SGHDT, YYEEEE. There are 13 residues in the CDR3. V was pared by 0 bases and J by 9 bases, with 10 bases between.

This sequence joins TRBV27 and TRBJ2-3; 7 nucleotides align to TRBD2. V lost 8 bases and J lost 6; bases outside the gene matches: 8. Germline V gene data show CDR1 as MNHEY and CDR2 as SMNVEV (reference sequence). CDR3 length equals 13 residues. The CDR3 spells CASGREYWDTQYF. In nucleotides, the CDR3 is TGTGCCAGCGGGAGGGAGTACTGGGATACGCAGTATTTT.

This chain connects TRBV7-9 to TRBJ1-1; TRBD1 might be the D (5 bases). The CDR3 is 15 amino acids. The V end lost 5 bases, the J end lost 4 bases, and 17 bases lay between the germline ends. The germline CDR1 and CDR2 sequences are SEHNR and FQNEAQ (reference sequence). CDR3 amino acids: CASSPPGDLSTEAFF. The CDR3 bases are TGTGCCAGCAGCCCCCCGGGGGATTTAAGCACTGAAGCTTTCTTT.

This clone appeared once. This chain links TRBV6-1 with TRBJ2-7; D is uncertain. Germline CDR1 reads MNHNS; CDR2 reads SASEGT. This CDR3 is 13 amino acids long. V was shortened by 1 base and J by 2 bases, with 6 bases between the two germline ends. The CDR3 loop is CASSEVAAYEQYF. CDR3 coding DNA: TGTGCCAGCAGTGAAGTGGCAGCCTACGAGCAGTACTTC.

The chain links TRBV5-1 to TRBJ2-5, with D possibly matching TRBD1 (6 bases). The CDR3 covers 15 residues. V was shortened by 4 bases and J by 2 bases, with 15 bases between the two germline ends. CDR1 is SGHRS, CDR2 YFSETQ, per germline. CDR3 protein: CASSLAGTKQETQYF. DNA for the CDR3: TGCGCCAGCAGCCTCGCCGGGACAAAACAAGAGACCCAGTACTTC.

This clone has only one observation. This chain links TRBV11-2 with TRBJ2-7, with a tentative D call TRBD1 (6 bases). The CDR3 totals 15 residues. V dropped 4 bases and J dropped 2 bases, with 15 bases sitting between them. Germline V gives CDR1 SGHAT, CDR2 FQNNGV. CDR3 residues: CASSSPGDITYEQYF. The CDR3 DNA is TGTGCCAGCAGCTCCCCAGGGGACATTACCTACGAGCAGTACTTC.

DNA for the CDR3: TGTGCCAGTAGTGTGGACAGGGGCTATGGCTACACCTTC. It yields the protein CASSVDRGYGYTF. The chain combines TRBV19 with TRBJ1-2, with 9 bases that match TRBD1. The CDR3 extends over 13 amino acids. Germline lookup yields CDR1 LNHDA and CDR2 SQIVND (reference sequence). V shed 5 bases and J 4 bases; nucleotides not matched to a gene: 2.